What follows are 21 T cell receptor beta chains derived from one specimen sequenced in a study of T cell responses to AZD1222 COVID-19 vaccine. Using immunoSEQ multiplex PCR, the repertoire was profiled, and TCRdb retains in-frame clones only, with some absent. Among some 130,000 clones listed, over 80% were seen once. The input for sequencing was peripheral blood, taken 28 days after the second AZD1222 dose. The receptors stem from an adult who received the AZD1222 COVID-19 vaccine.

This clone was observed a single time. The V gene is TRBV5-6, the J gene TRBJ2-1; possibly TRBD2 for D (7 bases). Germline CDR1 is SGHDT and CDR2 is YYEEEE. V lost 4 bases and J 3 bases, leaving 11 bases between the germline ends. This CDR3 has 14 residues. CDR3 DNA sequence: TGTGCCAGCAGCCCGGGGGGCCGCTACAATGAGCAGTTCTTC. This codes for CASSPGGRYNEQFF. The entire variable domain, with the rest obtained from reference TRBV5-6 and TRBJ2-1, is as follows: DAGVTQSPTHLIKTRGQQVTLRCSPKSGHDTVSWYQQALGQGPQFIFQYYEEEERQRGNFPDRFSGHQFPNYSSELNVNALLLGDSALYLCASSPGGRYNEQFFGPGTRLTVL.

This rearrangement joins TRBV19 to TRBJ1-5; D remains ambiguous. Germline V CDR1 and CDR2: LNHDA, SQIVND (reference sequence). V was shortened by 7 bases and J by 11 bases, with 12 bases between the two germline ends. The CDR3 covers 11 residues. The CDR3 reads CASISGRAQHF. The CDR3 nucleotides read TGTGCCAGTATAAGCGGACGGGCCCAGCATTTT.

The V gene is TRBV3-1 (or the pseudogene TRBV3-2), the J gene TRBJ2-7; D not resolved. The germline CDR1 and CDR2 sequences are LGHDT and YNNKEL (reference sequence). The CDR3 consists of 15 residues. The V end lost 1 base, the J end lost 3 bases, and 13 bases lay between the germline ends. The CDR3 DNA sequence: TGTGCCAGCAGCCAAGGTTCCGCGAATAACTACGAGCAGTACTTC. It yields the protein CASSQGSANNYEQYF.

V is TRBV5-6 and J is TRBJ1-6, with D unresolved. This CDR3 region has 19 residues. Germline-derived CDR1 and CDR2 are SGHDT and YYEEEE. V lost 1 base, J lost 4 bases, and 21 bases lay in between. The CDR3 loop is CASSLKVGVRAAYNSPLHF. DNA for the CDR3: TGTGCCAGCAGCTTGAAGGTTGGAGTACGGGCCGCTTATAATTCACCCCTCCACTTT. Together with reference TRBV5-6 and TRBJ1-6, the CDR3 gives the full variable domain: DAGVTQSPTHLIKTRGQQVTLRCSPKSGHDTVSWYQQALGQGPQFIFQYYEEEERQRGNFPDRFSGHQFPNYSSELNVNALLLGDSALYLCASSLKVGVRAAYNSPLHFGNGTRLTVT.

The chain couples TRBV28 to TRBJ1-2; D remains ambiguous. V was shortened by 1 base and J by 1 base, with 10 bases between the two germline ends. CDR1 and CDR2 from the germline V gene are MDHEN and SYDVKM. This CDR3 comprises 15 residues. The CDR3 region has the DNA TGTGCCAGCAGTTTATACCGGATTTTTAACTATGGCTACACCTTC. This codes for CASSLYRIFNYGYTF.

The CDR3 here is CASMGQSMNTEAFF. CDR3 nucleotide sequence: TGTGCCAGTATGGGACAGAGCATGAACACTGAAGCTTTCTTT. V usage is TRBV19 and J usage is TRBJ1-1; 7 nucleotides align to TRBD1. Germline V CDR1 and CDR2: LNHDA, SQIVND (reference sequence). This CDR3 spans 14 amino acids. The ends lost 7 bases at V and 0 bases at J; junction bases unmatched: 5. Based on the CDR3 plus reference TRBV19 and TRBJ1-1, the full variable domain is DGGITQSPKYLFRKEGQNVTLSCEQNLNHDAMYWYRQDPGQGLRLIYYSQIVNDFQKGDIAEGYSVSREKKESFPLTVTSAQKNPTAFYLCASMGQSMNTEAFFGQGTRLTVV.

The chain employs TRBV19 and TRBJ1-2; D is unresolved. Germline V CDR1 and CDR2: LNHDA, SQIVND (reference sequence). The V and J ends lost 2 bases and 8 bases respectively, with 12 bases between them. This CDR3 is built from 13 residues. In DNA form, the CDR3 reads TGTGCCAGTAGTATAAGCGCCTTCGTGGGCTACACCTTC. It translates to CASSISAFVGYTF.

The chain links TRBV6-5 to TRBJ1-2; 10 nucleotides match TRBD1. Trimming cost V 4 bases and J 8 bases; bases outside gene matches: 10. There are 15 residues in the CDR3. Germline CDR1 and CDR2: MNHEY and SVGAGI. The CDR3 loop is CASSSYSWDRGGYTF. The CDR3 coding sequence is TGTGCCAGCAGTTCCTATTCGTGGGACAGGGGAGGCTACACCTTC.

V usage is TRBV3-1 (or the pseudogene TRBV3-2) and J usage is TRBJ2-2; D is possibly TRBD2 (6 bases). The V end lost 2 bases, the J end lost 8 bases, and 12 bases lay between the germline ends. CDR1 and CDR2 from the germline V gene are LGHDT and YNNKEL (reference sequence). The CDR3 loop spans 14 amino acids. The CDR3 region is CASSQTLEGGELFF. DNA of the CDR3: TGTGCCAGCAGCCAAACCCTGGAGGGTGGGGAGCTGTTTTTT.

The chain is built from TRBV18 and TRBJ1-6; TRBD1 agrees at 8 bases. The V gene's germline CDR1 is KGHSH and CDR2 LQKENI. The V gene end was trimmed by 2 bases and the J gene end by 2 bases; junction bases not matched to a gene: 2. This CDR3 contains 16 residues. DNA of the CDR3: TGTGCCAGCTCACCAATGGACAGGGCCTATAATTCACCCCTCCACTTT. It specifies CASSPMDRAYNSPLHF.

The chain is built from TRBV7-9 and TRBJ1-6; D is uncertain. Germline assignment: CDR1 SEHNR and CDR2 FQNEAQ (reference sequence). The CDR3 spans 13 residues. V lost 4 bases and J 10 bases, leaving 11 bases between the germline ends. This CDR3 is CASSSNLESPLHF. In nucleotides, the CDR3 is TGTGCCAGCAGCTCTAATTTGGAGTCACCCCTCCACTTT.

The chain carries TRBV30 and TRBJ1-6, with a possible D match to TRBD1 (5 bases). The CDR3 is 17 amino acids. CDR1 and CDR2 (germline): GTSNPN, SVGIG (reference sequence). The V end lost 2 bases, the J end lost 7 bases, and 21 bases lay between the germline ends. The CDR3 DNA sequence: TGTGCCTGGAGTCGACAGAGGATCAGCTCTTGGAATTCACCCCTCCACTTT. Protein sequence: CAWSRQRISSWNSPLHF.

The CDR3 DNA follows: TGCGCCAGCAGCCAAGATCCCCCCCGCAGGGGGGATGAAAAACTGTTTTTT. Residues: CASSQDPPRRGDEKLFF. The rearrangement links TRBV4-3 to TRBJ1-4, with TRBD1 matching over 7 bases. Germline V gene sequence: CDR1 LGHNA, CDR2 YSLEER. The CDR3 is 17 amino acids. The V gene end was trimmed by 0 bases and the J gene end by 6 bases; junction bases not matched to a gene: 10.

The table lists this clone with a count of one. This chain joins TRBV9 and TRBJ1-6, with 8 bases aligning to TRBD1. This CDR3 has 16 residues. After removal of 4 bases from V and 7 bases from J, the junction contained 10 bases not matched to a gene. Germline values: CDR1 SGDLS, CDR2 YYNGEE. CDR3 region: CASSSTGVGINSPLHF. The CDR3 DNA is TGTGCCAGCAGCTCGACAGGGGTGGGGATAAATTCACCCCTCCACTTT. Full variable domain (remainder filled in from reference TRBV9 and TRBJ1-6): DSGVTQTPKHLITATGQRVTLRCSPRSGDLSVYWYQQSLDQGLQFLIQYYNGEERAKGNILERFSAQQFPDLHSELNLSSLELGDSALYFCASSSTGVGINSPLHFGNGTRLTVT.

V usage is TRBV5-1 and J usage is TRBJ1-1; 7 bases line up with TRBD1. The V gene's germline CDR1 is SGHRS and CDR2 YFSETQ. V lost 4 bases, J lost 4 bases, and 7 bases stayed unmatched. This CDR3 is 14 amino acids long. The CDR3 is CASSRVTGSTEAFF. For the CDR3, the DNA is TGCGCCAGCAGCCGGGTGACAGGGTCCACTGAAGCTTTCTTT. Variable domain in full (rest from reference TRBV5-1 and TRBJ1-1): KAGVTQTPRYLIKTRGQQVTLSCSPISGHRSVSWYQQTPGQGLQFLFEYFSETQRNKGNFPGRFSGRQFSNSRSEMNVSTLELGDSALYLCASSRVTGSTEAFFGQGTRLTVV.

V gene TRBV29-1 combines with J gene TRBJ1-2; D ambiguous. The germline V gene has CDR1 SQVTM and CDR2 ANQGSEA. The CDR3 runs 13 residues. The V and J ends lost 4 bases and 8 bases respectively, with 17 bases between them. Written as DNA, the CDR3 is TGCAGCGTTGGTCCCCCCTCTCCGAGGGGCTACACCTTC. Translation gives CSVGPPSPRGYTF.

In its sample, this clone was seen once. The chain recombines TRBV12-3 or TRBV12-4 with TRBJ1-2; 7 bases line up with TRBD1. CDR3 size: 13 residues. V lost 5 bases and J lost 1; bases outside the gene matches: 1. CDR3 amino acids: CASSRDSNYGYTF. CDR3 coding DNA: TGTGCCAGCAGTCGGGACAGTAACTATGGCTACACCTTC.

CDR3 coding DNA: TGTGCCAGTAGTAAGGACCGAAATCAGCCCCAGCATTTT. This encodes CASSKDRNQPQHF. The V call is TRBV19, the J call TRBJ1-5; D gene uncertain. The CDR3 loop spans 13 amino acids. Germline-derived CDR1 and CDR2 are LNHDA and SQIVND (reference sequence). The V end lost 4 bases, the J end lost 4 bases, and 8 bases lay between the germline ends.

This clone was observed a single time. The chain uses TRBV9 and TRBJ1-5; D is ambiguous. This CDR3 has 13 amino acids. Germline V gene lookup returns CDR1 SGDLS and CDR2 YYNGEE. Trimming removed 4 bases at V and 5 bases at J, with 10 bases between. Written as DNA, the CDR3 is TGTGCCAGCAGCCAGAATTTGGATCAGCCCCAGCATTTT. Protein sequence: CASSQNLDQPQHF.

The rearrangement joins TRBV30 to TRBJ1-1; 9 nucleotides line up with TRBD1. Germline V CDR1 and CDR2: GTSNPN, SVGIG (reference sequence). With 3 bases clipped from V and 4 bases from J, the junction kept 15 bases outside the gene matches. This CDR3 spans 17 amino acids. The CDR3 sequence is CAWRKEQQGAIGTEAFF. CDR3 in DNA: TGTGCCTGGAGGAAGGAACAACAGGGGGCTATTGGCACTGAAGCTTTCTTT.

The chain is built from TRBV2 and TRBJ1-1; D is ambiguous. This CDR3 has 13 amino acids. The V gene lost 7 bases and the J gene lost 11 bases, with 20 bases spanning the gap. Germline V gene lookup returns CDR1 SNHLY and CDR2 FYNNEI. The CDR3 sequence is CASKNTGGGKAFF. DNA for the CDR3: TGTGCCAGCAAAAACACGGGAGGAGGGAAGGCTTTCTTT.